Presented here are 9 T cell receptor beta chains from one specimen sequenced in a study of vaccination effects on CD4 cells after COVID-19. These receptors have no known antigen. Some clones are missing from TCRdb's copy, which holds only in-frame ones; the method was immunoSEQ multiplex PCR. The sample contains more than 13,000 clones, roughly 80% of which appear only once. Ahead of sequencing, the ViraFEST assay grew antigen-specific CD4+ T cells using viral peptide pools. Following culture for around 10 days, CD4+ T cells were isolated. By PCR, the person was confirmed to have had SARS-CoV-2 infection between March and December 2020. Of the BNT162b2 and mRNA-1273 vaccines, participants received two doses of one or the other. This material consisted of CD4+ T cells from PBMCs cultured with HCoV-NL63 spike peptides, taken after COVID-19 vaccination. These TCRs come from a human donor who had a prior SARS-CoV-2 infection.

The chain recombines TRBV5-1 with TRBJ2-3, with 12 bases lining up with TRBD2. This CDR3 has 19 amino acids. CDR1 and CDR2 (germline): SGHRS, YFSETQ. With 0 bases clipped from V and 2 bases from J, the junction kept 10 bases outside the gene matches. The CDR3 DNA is TGCGCCAGCAGCTTGGCCCTAGCGGGGGGGCTGCGTGCCACAGATACGCAGTATTTT. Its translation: CASSLALAGGLRATDTQYF.

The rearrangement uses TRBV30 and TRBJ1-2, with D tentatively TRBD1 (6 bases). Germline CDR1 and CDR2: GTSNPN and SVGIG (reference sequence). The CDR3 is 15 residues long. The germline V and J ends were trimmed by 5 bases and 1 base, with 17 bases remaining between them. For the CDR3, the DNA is TGTGCCTGGGTCTGGGGGGGGCGCGTTAACTATGGCTACACCTTC. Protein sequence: CAWVWGGRVNYGYTF. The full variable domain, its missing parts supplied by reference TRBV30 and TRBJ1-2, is SQTIHQWPATLVQPVGSPLSLECTVEGTSNPNLYWYRQAAGRGLQLLFYSVGIGQISSEVPQNLSASRPQDRQFILSSKKLLLSDSGFYLCAWVWGGRVNYGYTFGSGTRLTVV.

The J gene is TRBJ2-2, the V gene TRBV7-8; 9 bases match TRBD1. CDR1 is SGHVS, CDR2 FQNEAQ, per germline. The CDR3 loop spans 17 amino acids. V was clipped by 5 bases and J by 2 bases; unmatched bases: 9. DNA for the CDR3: TGTGCCAGCAGCCCACAGGGGGCTTGGGGAAACACCGGGGAGCTGTTTTTT. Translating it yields CASSPQGAWGNTGELFF.

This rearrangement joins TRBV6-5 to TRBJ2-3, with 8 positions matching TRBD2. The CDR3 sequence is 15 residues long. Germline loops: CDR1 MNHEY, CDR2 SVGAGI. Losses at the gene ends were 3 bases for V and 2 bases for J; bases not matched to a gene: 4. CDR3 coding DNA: TGTGCCAGCAGTTATGGACTAGCCCTCACAGATACGCAGTATTTT. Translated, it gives CASSYGLALTDTQYF.

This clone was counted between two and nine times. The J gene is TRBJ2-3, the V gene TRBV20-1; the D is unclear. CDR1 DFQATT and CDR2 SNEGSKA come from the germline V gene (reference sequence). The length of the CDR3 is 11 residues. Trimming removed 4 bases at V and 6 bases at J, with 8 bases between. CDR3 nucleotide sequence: TGCAGTGCTACCACACTGGATACGCAGTATTTT. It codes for CSATTLDTQYF.

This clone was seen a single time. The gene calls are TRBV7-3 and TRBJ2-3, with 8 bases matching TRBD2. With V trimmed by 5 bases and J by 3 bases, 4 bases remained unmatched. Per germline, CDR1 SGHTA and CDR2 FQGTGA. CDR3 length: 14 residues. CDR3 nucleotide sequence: TGTGCCAGCAGCCGACGGGGGGGTACAGATACGCAGTATTTT. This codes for CASSRRGGTDTQYF.

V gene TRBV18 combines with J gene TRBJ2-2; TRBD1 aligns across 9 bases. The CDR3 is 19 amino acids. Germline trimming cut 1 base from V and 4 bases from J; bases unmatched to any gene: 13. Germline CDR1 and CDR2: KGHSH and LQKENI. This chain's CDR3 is CASSPLDWTDRGLTGELFF. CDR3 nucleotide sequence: TGTGCCAGCTCACCACTTGATTGGACGGACAGGGGTCTCACCGGGGAGCTGTTTTTT.

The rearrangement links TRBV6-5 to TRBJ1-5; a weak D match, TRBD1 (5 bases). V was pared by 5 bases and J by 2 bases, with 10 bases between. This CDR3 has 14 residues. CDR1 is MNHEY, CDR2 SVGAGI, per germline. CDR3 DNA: TGTGCCAGCAGTCTCAGGGCGGGCAATCAGCCCCAGCATTTT. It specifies CASSLRAGNQPQHF.

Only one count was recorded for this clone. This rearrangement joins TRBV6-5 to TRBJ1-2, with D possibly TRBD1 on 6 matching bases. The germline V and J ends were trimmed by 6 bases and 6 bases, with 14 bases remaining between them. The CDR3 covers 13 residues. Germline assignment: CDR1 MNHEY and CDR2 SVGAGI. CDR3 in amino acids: CASRINRADGYTF. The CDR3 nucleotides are TGTGCCAGCAGGATTAACAGGGCTGATGGCTACACCTTC.